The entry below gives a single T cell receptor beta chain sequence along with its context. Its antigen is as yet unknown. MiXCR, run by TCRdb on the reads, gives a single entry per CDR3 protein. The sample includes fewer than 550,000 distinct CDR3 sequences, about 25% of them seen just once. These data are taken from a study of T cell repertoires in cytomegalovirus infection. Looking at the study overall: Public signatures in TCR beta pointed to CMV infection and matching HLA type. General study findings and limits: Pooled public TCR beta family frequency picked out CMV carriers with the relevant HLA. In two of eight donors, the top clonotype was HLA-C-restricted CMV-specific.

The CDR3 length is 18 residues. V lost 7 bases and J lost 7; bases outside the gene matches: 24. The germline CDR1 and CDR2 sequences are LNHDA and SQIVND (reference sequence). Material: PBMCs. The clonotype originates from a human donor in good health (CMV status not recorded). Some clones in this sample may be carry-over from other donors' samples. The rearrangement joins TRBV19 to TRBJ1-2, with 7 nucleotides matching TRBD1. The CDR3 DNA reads TGTGCCAGTAACGGCGAGGGGACAGCCCCTACCGCTGGCGGTGGCTACACCTTC. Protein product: CASNGEGTAPTAGGGYTF.